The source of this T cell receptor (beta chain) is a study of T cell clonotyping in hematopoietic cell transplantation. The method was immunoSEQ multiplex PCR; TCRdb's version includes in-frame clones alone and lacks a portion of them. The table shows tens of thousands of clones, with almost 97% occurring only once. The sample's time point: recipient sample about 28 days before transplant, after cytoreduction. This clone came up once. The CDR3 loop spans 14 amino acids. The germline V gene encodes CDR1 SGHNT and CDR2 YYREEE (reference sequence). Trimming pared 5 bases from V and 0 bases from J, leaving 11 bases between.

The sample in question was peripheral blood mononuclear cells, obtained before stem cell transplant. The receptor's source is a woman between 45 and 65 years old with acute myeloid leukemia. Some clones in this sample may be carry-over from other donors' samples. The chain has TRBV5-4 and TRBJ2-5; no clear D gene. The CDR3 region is CASSSDIHQETQYF. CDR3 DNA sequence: TGTGCCAGCAGTTCTGACATCCACCAAGAGACCCAGTACTTC.